This is a list of T cell receptor beta chains from one sample in a study of T-cell memory formation after mild COVID-19. Using its own MiXCR run on the 5' RACE reads, TCRdb lists one record per CDR3 protein. The repertoire holds over 350,000 distinct CDR3 sequences, with roughly 15% as singletons. The sequenced material came from PBMCs or a T cell subset sorted from them (not recorded which). Source of these receptors: a young man who had mild COVID-19 (a few samples of this study predate the infection). Cell type and time point are not known. CDR3s include the opening cysteine and the closing phenylalanine or tryptophan. Each record gives: V gene, clone size, D gene, J gene, CDR3 length, CDR3 protein, CDR3 DNA. D genes are given only for firm matches. Size is stated for part of the rows, as once, few or many counts, or as a class when the clone is expanded.

TRBV9	few	NA	TRBJ1-5	15	CASSVDVGVGQPQHF	TGTGCCAGCAGCGTAGATGTGGGGGTCGGCCAGCCCCAGCATTTT
TRBV5-1	NA	NA	TRBJ1-6	17	CASSLLVSGVGNSPLHF	TGCGCCAGCAGCTTGTTAGTCTCCGGGGTGGGGAATTCACCCCTCCACTTT
TRBV5-1	NA	NA	TRBJ2-2	14	CASSLYRADGELFF	TGCGCCAGCAGCTTGTACAGGGCCGACGGGGAGCTGTTTTTT
TRBV5-6	few	TRBD1	TRBJ1-1	14	CASSFGQGGGEAFF	TGTGCCAGCAGCTTTGGACAGGGCGGCGGTGAAGCTTTCTTT
TRBV5-1	many	NA	TRBJ1-2	13	CASSLEVRDGYTF	TGCGCCAGCAGCTTAGAAGTGCGTGATGGCTACACCTTC
TRBV7-2	many	TRBD1	TRBJ1-4	15	CASSPRQGTNEKLFF	TGTGCCAGCAGCCCCCGACAGGGAACTAATGAAAAACTGTTTTTT
TRBV5-1	NA	TRBD2	TRBJ2-5	15	CASSLLGLVEETQYF	TGCGCCAGCAGCTTGTTGGGACTAGTGGAAGAGACCCAGTACTTC
TRBV3-1	few	NA	TRBJ2-3	12	CASSQVGGPRDF	TGTGCCAGCAGCCAAGTTGGCGGGCCCCGGGATTTT
TRBV2	many	NA	TRBJ2-5	14	CASMDSSPRETQYF	TGTGCCAGCATGGACAGCTCCCCTAGAGAGACCCAGTACTTC
TRBV9	NA	TRBD1	TRBJ1-5	13	CASSVSGGQPQHF	TGTGCCAGCAGCGTTTCAGGGGGACAGCCCCAGCATTTT
TRBV14	NA	TRBD1	TRBJ2-1	13	CASSHLDRDQQFF	TGTGCCAGCAGCCACCTTGACAGGGATCAGCAGTTCTTC